This T cell receptor (beta chain) came from a study of cytomegalovirus exposure and HLA in healthy donors. Study-level background: For the 300 to 450 genotyped donors, 75% to 90% fell within the Caucasian-associated ancestry cluster. Study observations and caveats: TRBV6-2, TRBV6-3 and some other V segments were excluded as indistinguishable. Among TCR beta chains, those listed as cytomegalovirus-associated numbered over 150. A later analysis found most CMV-associated TCR beta chains apparently HLA-restricted.

A remark on this clone: Antigen unknown.

Primers: 60 Vbeta forward and 13 Jbeta reverse. This table comes from immunoSEQ multiplex PCR, and its TCRdb copy is limited to in-frame clones, with some not included. The repertoire holds 150,000 or so clones, with about two thirds as singletons. V lost 4 bases to trimming and J lost 7 bases; unmatched junction nucleotides: 9. Per germline, CDR1 MNHNS and CDR2 SASEGT. The CDR3 covers 16 residues. The chain carries TRBV6-1 and TRBJ2-2, with 10 bases fitting TRBD2. The sample taken for sequencing was PBMCs. This sequence was found in a man younger than 40 in good health and CMV-seropositive. CDR3 sequence (DNA): TGTGCCAGCAGTGTGAGAGCGGGAGGGCCGAACGGGGAGCTGTTTTTT. Encoded protein: CASSVRAGGPNGELFF.